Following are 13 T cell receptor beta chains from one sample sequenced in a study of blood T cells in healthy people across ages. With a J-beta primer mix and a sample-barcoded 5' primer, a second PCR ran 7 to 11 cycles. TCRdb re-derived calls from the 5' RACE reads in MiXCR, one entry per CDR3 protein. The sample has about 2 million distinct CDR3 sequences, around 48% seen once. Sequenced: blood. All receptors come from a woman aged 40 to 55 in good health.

The CDR3: CASSQWGDSYNEQFF. The CDR3 DNA reads as TGCGCCAGCAGCCAGTGGGGGGACTCCTACAATGAGCAGTTCTTC. The chain links TRBV4-1 to TRBJ2-1, with D possibly being TRBD2 (6 bases). The CDR3 extends over 15 amino acids. The ends were cut back, 3 bases at V and 0 bases at J, with 9 bases in the middle. CDR1 and CDR2 (germline): MGHRA, YSYEKL.

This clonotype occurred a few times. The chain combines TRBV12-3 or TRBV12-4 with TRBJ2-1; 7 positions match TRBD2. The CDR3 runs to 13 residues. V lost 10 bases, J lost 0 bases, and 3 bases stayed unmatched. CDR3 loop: CANGLGSYNEQFF. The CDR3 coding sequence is TGTGCCAACGGACTAGGCTCCTACAATGAGCAGTTCTTC.

The CDR3 DNA is TGTGCCATCAGTGAAACAAGGCTGGGGACCTACGAGCAGTACTTC. Encoded protein: CAISETRLGTYEQYF. The J gene is TRBJ2-4, the V gene TRBV10-3; D not resolved. The J call may be incorrect, as the DNA end agrees better with TRBJ2-7. CDR1 ENHRY and CDR2 SYGVKD come from the germline V gene. The CDR3 is 15 residues long.

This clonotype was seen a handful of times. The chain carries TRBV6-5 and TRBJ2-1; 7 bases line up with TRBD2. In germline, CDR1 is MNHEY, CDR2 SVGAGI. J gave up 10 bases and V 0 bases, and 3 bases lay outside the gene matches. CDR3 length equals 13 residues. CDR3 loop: CASSYSTSFEQFF. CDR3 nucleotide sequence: TGTGCCAGCAGTTACTCGACTAGCTTCGAGCAGTTCTTC.

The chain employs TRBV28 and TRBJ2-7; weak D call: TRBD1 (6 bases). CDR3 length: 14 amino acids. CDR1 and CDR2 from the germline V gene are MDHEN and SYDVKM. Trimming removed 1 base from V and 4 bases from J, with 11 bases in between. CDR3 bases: TGTGCCAGCAGTTTATCACAGGGAAAGTACGAGCAGTACTTC. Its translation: CASSLSQGKYEQYF.

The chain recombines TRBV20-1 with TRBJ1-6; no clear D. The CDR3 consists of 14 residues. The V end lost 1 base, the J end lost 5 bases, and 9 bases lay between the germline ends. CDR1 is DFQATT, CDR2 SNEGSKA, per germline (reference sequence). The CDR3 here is CSARGVSNNSPLHF. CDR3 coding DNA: TGCAGTGCTAGAGGAGTCTCTAATAATTCACCCCTCCACTTT.

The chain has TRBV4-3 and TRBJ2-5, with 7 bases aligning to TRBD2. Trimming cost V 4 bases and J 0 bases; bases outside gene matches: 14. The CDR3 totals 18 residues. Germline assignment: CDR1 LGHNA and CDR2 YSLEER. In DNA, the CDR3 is TGCGCCAGCAGCCCACAAAGCGGGCGGGAGATCGACCAAGAGACCCAGTACTTC. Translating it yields CASSPQSGREIDQETQYF.

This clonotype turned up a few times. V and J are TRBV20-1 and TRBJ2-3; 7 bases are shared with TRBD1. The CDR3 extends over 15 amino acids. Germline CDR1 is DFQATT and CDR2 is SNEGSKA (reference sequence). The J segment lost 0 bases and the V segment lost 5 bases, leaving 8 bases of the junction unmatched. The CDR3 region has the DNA TGCAGTGCTCAGGACAGGAGACTTAGCACAGATACGCAGTATTTT. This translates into CSAQDRRLSTDTQYF.

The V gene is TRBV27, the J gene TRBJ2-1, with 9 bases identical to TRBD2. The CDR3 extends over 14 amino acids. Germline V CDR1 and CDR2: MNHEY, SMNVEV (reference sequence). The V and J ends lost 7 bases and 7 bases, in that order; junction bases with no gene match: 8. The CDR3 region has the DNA TGTGCCAGCACGGGCGGGGGGGCCTTAAATGAGCAGTTCTTC. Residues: CASTGGGALNEQFF.

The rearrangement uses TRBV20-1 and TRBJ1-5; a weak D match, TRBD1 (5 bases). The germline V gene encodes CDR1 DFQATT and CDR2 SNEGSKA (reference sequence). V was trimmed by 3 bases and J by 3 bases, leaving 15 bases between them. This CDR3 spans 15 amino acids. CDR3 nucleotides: TGCAGTGCTAGTTCCGGGGCGCGGTACAATCAGCCCCAGCATTTT. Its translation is CSASSGARYNQPQHF.

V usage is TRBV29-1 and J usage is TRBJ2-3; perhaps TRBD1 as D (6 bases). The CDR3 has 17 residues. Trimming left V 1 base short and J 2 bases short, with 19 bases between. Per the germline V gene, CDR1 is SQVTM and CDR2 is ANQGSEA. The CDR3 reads CSVEGFLDSTNTDTQYF. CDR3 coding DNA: TGCAGCGTTGAAGGCTTCCTGGACAGTACAAACACAGATACGCAGTATTTT.

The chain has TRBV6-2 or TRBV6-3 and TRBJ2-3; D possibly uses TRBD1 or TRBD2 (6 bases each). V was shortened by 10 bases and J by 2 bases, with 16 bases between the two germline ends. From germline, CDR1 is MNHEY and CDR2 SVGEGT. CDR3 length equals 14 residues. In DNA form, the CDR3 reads TGTGCCACCTCTCCGGGGGCGGCCACAGATACGCAGTATTTT. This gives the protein CATSPGAATDTQYF.

CDR3 protein: CASSEIIAGVYNEQYF. CDR3 sequence (DNA): TGTGCCAGCAGCGAAATAATAGCGGGGGTGTACAATGAGCAGTACTTC. The V call is TRBV13, the J call TRBJ2-1; 9 nucleotides line up with TRBD2. Matching the DNA end better, TRBJ2-7 makes the J call doubtful. The CDR3 spans 16 residues. Germline lookup yields CDR1 PRHDT and CDR2 FYEKMQ (reference sequence).